These 20 T cell receptor beta chains share one sample of origin, sequenced in a study of T cells after yellow fever vaccination. TCRdb re-called the 5' RACE reads with MiXCR, one entry per CDR3 protein. The sample shows some 69,000 distinct CDR3 sequences, around 6.2% of them seen only once. The sample consisted of CD4+ T cells sorted from PBMCs, taken about 2 weeks after the first yellow fever vaccination. Every receptor here comes from a man between 18 and 35 years old who received the YFV17D yellow fever vaccine.

This clonotype was observed at least ten times. The chain links TRBV7-2 to TRBJ2-2; D gene unclear. The CDR3 is 14 residues long. Trimming removed 6 bases at V and 3 bases at J, with 11 bases between. Germline-derived CDR1 and CDR2 are SGHTA and FQGNSA. The CDR3 DNA follows: TGTGCCAGCAGTCTTCACCGGGACACCGGGGAGCTGTTTTTT. Protein: CASSLHRDTGELFF.

This clonotype was seen ten or more times. The chain combines TRBV4-3 with TRBJ2-2; D is unclear. The germline V gene encodes CDR1 LGHNA and CDR2 YSLEER. Trimming pared 2 bases from V and 6 bases from J, leaving 19 bases between. The CDR3 length is 17 residues. The CDR3 here is CASSQSASPRSPGELFF. The CDR3 DNA is TGCGCCAGCAGCCAATCCGCCTCTCCGAGGTCCCCCGGGGAGCTGTTTTTT.

Many counts were recorded for this clonotype. The DNA for the CDR3 is TGTGCCAGCAGTTTAGCCATCGCGGGAAATACGCAGTATTTT. This gives the protein CASSLAIAGNTQYF. The J gene is TRBJ2-3, the V gene TRBV12-3 or TRBV12-4, with D possibly matching TRBD2 (6 bases). This CDR3 is 14 amino acids long. V dropped 0 bases and J dropped 7 bases, with 11 bases sitting between them.

The sample holds many counts of this clonotype. The DNA for the CDR3 is TGTGCCAGCAGCCGCGGGGGGGGAGTGGAGACCCAGTACTTC. This codes for CASSRGGGVETQYF. J is TRBJ2-5 and V is TRBV7-2; 9 bases match TRBD2. Germline CDR1 SGHTA, CDR2 FQGNSA. The CDR3 has 14 residues. V dropped 5 bases and J dropped 5; count of bases not matched to a gene: 6.

This clonotype was observed many times. The V call is TRBV11-1, the J call TRBJ2-1; no reliable D call. Trimming shortened V by 1 base and J by 7 bases, and 8 bases separated the two germline ends. This CDR3 contains 13 residues. Germline V CDR1 and CDR2: SGHAT, FQDESV (reference sequence). The CDR3 sequence: CASSLGLGNEQFF. CDR3 bases: TGTGCCAGCAGCTTAGGACTCGGAAATGAGCAGTTCTTC.

The sample holds many counts of this clonotype. This chain connects TRBV7-2 to TRBJ2-5; 7 nucleotides match TRBD1. The germline CDR1 and CDR2 sequences are SGHTA and FQGNSA. The CDR3 has 13 amino acids. V gave up 5 bases and J gave up 2 bases; unmatched junction bases: 2. The CDR3 coding sequence is TGTGCCAGCAGCCAACAGGGGCAAGAGACCCAGTACTTC. This gives the protein CASSQQGQETQYF.

This clonotype was recorded many times. The genes are TRBV5-1 and TRBJ1-3; D remains unclear. V was pared by 0 bases and J by 2 bases, with 9 bases between. Germline V gene data show CDR1 as SGHRS and CDR2 as YFSETQ. The CDR3 spans 15 residues. CDR3 nucleotide sequence: TGCGCCAGCAGCTTGGAGGGCTTGGCTGGAAACACCATATATTTT. Amino acid sequence: CASSLEGLAGNTIYF.

This clonotype was counted ten times or more. The J gene is TRBJ2-3, the V gene TRBV5-4; D assignment may be TRBD1 or TRBD2 (7 bases each). CDR1 and CDR2 (germline): SGHNT, YYREEE (reference sequence). The CDR3 loop spans 16 amino acids. V gave up 3 bases and J gave up 0 bases, with 14 bases separating them. The CDR3 DNA sequence: TGTGCCAGCAGCTCGGGGGGACAGACTAGCACAGATACGCAGTATTTT. Translated, it gives CASSSGGQTSTDTQYF.

This clonotype was counted ten times or more. This rearrangement joins TRBV11-2 to TRBJ1-3, with 8 bases lining up with TRBD1. The germline gives CDR1 SGHAT, CDR2 FQNNGV. The CDR3 sequence is 16 residues long. V dropped 3 bases and J dropped 0; count of bases not matched to a gene: 4. Here the CDR3 reads CASSFRGPYSGNTIYF. The DNA of the CDR3 is TGTGCCAGCAGCTTCAGGGGGCCCTACTCTGGAAACACCATATATTTT.

The table lists this clonotype with many counts. The rearrangement links TRBV18 to TRBJ2-5; D gene ambiguous. The CDR3 loop spans 13 amino acids. Germline CDR1 and CDR2: KGHSH and LQKENI. Trimming left V 3 bases short and J 5 bases short, with 10 bases between. The CDR3 DNA is TGTGCCAGCTCACCGCCCAGCTCGGAGACCCAGTACTTC. It codes for CASSPPSSETQYF.

This clonotype was counted ten times or more. The CDR3 DNA follows: TGTGCCAGCAGCTTCCAGCGGTCCCAAGAGACCCAGTACTTC. Residues: CASSFQRSQETQYF. The rearrangement uses TRBV7-6 and TRBJ2-5; a possible D gene is TRBD2 (5 bases). Trimming pared 3 bases from V and 1 base from J, leaving 9 bases between. Looked up from germline, CDR1 is SGHVS and CDR2 is FNYEAQ. The CDR3 consists of 14 residues.

This clonotype has ten or more counts. The rearrangement uses TRBV27 and TRBJ2-7; 7 nucleotides line up with TRBD2. The length of the CDR3 is 14 residues. From germline, CDR1 is MNHEY and CDR2 SMNVEV (reference sequence). The V segment lost 8 bases and the J segment 1 base; nucleotides outside the gene matches: 8. The CDR3 is CASARWGGSYEQYV. CDR3 DNA: TGTGCCAGCGCCCGGTGGGGGGGGTCCTACGAGCAGTACGTC.

This clonotype was seen ten or more times. The rearrangement uses TRBV4-1 and TRBJ2-3; D tentatively fits TRBD1 or TRBD2 (5 bases each). There are 13 residues in the CDR3. Trimming shortened V by 0 bases and J by 12 bases, and 13 bases separated the two germline ends. From germline, CDR1 is MGHRA and CDR2 YSYEKL. CDR3 nucleotide sequence: TGCGCCAGCAGCCAAGATCGTCAGGGAGTTCAGTATTTT. It is translated as CASSQDRQGVQYF.

In the case of this clonotype: A read error may be the cause here, since a much bigger clone is one base away. CDR3 DNA sequence: TGTGACAGCAGCCCAGGTGGGAGAACTGAAGCTTTCTTT. It yields the protein CDSSPGGRTEAFF. The chain uses TRBV7-2 and TRBJ1-1; no firm D call. Germline CDR1 SGHTA, CDR2 FQGNSA. The CDR3 spans 13 residues.

This clonotype was seen repeatedly, ten times or more. This chain joins TRBV5-1 and TRBJ1-1, with D tentatively TRBD1 (5 bases). V was cut by 0 bases and J by 1 base, with 13 bases left in between. Looked up from germline, CDR1 is SGHRS and CDR2 is YFSETQ. The CDR3 is made up of 16 amino acids. CDR3 region: CASSLAQGIENTEAFF. Written as DNA, the CDR3 is TGCGCCAGCAGCTTGGCTCAGGGTATCGAGAACACTGAAGCTTTCTTT.

This clonotype has a count of ten or more. CDR3 coding DNA: TGTGCCAGCAGCCCTAGCGGGGCTCTAAATACGCAGTATTTT. Translation: CASSPSGALNTQYF. The chain links TRBV7-2 to TRBJ2-3, with 9 positions matching TRBD2. V dropped 5 bases and J dropped 7; count of bases not matched to a gene: 7. Germline CDR1 SGHTA, CDR2 FQGNSA. The CDR3 totals 14 residues.

This clonotype has a count of ten or more. CDR3 amino acids: CASSPGEKDDEKLFF. The CDR3 DNA sequence: TGCGCCAGCAGCCCAGGGGAGAAGGATGATGAAAAACTGTTTTTT. The genes are TRBV4-3 and TRBJ1-4; maybe TRBD1 (6 bases). The CDR3 runs 15 residues. CDR1 LGHNA and CDR2 YSLEER come from the germline V gene. V gave up 4 bases and J gave up 6 bases, with 15 bases separating them.

The chain employs TRBV3-1 and TRBJ2-1; D remains unclear. The V end was cut by 1 base, the J end by 4 bases, with 17 bases between. From germline, CDR1 is LGHDT and CDR2 YNNKEL (reference sequence). The CDR3 has 17 residues. CDR3 sequence reads: CASSQGPTLGSYNEQFF. The CDR3 DNA is TGTGCCAGCAGCCAAGGTCCCACCTTGGGGTCATACAATGAGCAGTTCTTC.

This clonotype was found many times. This chain uses TRBV5-1 with TRBJ1-5; maybe TRBD1 (5 bases). The CDR3 extends over 13 amino acids. V lost 0 bases, J lost 6 bases, and 7 bases lay in between. The germline V gene has CDR1 SGHRS and CDR2 YFSETQ. CDR3 coding DNA: TGCGCCAGCAGCTTGGAAGGGACTCAGCCCCAGCATTTT. As protein: CASSLEGTQPQHF.

This clonotype has ten or more counts. The J gene is TRBJ2-1, the V gene TRBV5-5, with 8 bases aligning to TRBD1. The CDR3 extends over 15 amino acids. Germline CDR1 reads SGHKS; CDR2 reads YYEKEE (reference sequence). After removal of 2 bases from V and 8 bases from J, the junction contained 9 bases not matched to a gene. The CDR3 DNA reads as TGTGCCAGCAGCTTCACCGGACAGGGTAGTGATGAGCAGTTCTTC. Protein sequence: CASSFTGQGSDEQFF.